These 27 T cell receptor beta chains were sequenced from one sample in a study of STAT5B mutations in CD4+ large granular lymphocyte leukemia. Using immunoSEQ multiplex PCR, the repertoire was profiled, and TCRdb retains in-frame clones only, with some absent. This sample has around 30,000 clones, with roughly four fifths found just once. The sample taken for sequencing was CD4+ T cells from blood buffy coats. The receptors were gathered from a human donor in good health.

This chain joins TRBV4-1 and TRBJ1-1; no clear D. V gave up 2 bases and J gave up 0 bases, with 13 bases separating them. The CDR3 contains 16 residues. The germline gives CDR1 MGHRA, CDR2 YSYEKL. In DNA, the CDR3 is TGCGCCAGCAGCCAAACCCTCGGGCAACTGAACACTGAAGCTTTCTTT. Protein: CASSQTLGQLNTEAFF.

The chain joins TRBV29-1 to TRBJ2-2, with no clear D. CDR1 is SQVTM and CDR2 is ANQGSEA in the germline V gene. There are 11 residues in the CDR3. With 5 bases removed from V and 4 bases from J, the gap between germline ends came to 5 bases. CDR3 in amino acids: CSVLGTGELFF. The CDR3 DNA reads as TGCAGCGTTTTGGGCACCGGGGAGCTGTTTTTT.

This chain uses TRBV6-5 with TRBJ1-1; 9 bases are shared with TRBD1. The CDR3 is made up of 14 amino acids. The V and J ends lost 5 bases and 4 bases, in that order; junction bases with no gene match: 5. In germline, CDR1 is MNHEY, CDR2 SVGAGI. CDR3 in DNA: TGTGCCAGCAGTCCCCGGGACAGGGTCACTGAAGCTTTCTTT. It codes for CASSPRDRVTEAFF.

The rearrangement links TRBV6-5 to TRBJ2-5; weak D call: TRBD2 (6 bases). Trimming removed 5 bases at V and 4 bases at J, with 11 bases between. The CDR3 length is 13 residues. Germline V CDR1 and CDR2: MNHEY, SVGAGI. CDR3 in DNA: TGTGCCAGCAGTGGAGGGGTGCGAGAGACCCAGTACTTC. It specifies CASSGGVRETQYF.

This clone was seen only once. This sequence joins TRBV10-3 and TRBJ2-1; 10 bases fit TRBD2. Germline V lookup: CDR1 ENHRY, CDR2 SYGVKD. V trimming: 6 bases; J trimming: 6 bases; junction bases outside the gene matches: 11. This CDR3 spans 16 amino acids. CDR3 DNA sequence: TGTGCCATCAGCACCAGCGGGAGGGGGCTTAGCAATGAGCAGTTCTTC. Amino acids: CAISTSGRGLSNEQFF.

The chain recombines TRBV10-2 with TRBJ2-1; TRBD2 agrees at 8 bases. The CDR3 length is 13 residues. Per the germline V gene, CDR1 is WSHSY and CDR2 is SAAADI. V trimming: 7 bases; J trimming: 8 bases; junction bases outside the gene matches: 7. CDR3 coding DNA: TGCGCCAGCACGGGGGGGGGCGTCTATGAGCAGTTCTTC. Translation gives CASTGGGVYEQFF.

V and J are TRBV6-1 and TRBJ2-7; 10 bases line up with TRBD1. J was trimmed by 5 bases and V by 6 bases; bases with no gene match: 10. Germline V lookup: CDR1 MNHNS, CDR2 SASEGT. The CDR3 loop spans 15 amino acids. This CDR3 reads CASRLTGGLAHEQYF. DNA of the CDR3: TGTGCCAGCAGGCTGACAGGGGGCCTAGCCCACGAGCAGTACTTC.

This clone has just a few counts. The chain uses TRBV10-3 and TRBJ1-4; 7 nucleotides match TRBD1. The germline V gene encodes CDR1 ENHRY and CDR2 SYGVKD. The CDR3 sequence is 13 residues long. Losses at the gene ends were 7 bases for V and 5 bases for J; bases not matched to a gene: 4. The CDR3 DNA sequence: TGTGCCATCAAGGGGGCCCTAAATGAAAAACTGTTTTTT. Translated: CAIKGALNEKLFF.

This clone appeared a few times. This sequence joins TRBV7-9 and TRBJ1-1; D uncertain. Trimming cost V 7 bases and J 1 base, with 16 bases left between them. Germline assignment: CDR1 SEHNR and CDR2 FQNEAQ (reference sequence). The CDR3 length is 15 residues. The CDR3 here is CASILAGTANTEAFF. In DNA, the CDR3 is TGTGCCAGCATCCTTGCGGGAACAGCGAACACTGAAGCTTTCTTT.

The chain joins TRBV10-3 to TRBJ2-7; 13 nucleotides align to TRBD2. This CDR3 has 14 amino acids. V shed 6 bases, J shed 7 bases, and the junction held 6 bases outside the gene matches. Germline CDR1 ENHRY, CDR2 SYGVKD. The CDR3 reads CAIRRTSGRGEQYF. Here the CDR3 DNA reads TGTGCCATCAGAAGGACTAGCGGGAGAGGGGAGCAGTACTTC.

This clone was observed a single time. The gene calls are TRBV19 and TRBJ2-3, with 8 bases fitting TRBD1. Germline lookup yields CDR1 LNHDA and CDR2 SQIVND (reference sequence). The ends lost 5 bases at V and 4 bases at J; junction bases unmatched: 17. The length of the CDR3 is 18 residues. The CDR3 DNA sequence: TGTGCCAGTAGTGCCGGCCGGTTGCAGGGGGCGGATGCAGATACGCAGTATTTT. This translates into CASSAGRLQGADADTQYF.

This clone was observed a handful of times. This rearrangement joins TRBV5-1 to TRBJ1-5; maybe TRBD1 (5 bases). This CDR3 comprises 14 residues. In germline, CDR1 is SGHRS, CDR2 YFSETQ. V lost 0 bases to trimming and J lost 4 bases, with 8 bases between them. The CDR3 region has the DNA TGCGCCAGCAGCTTGGGTGGGGCGAATCAGCCCCAGCATTTT. As protein: CASSLGGANQPQHF.

The chain uses TRBV6-4 and TRBJ2-4; 8 positions match TRBD1. This CDR3 is built from 11 residues. Germline assignment: CDR1 MRHNA and CDR2 SNTAGT. Trimming removed 8 bases from V and 13 bases from J; junction bases left unmatched: 7. The CDR3 nucleotides read TGTGCCAGCCGCCGGACAGGGAAGCAGTACTTC. Its protein product is CASRRTGKQYF.

This clone has more than one count but fewer than ten. The chain couples TRBV9 to TRBJ1-1; D remains unclear. This CDR3 has 14 amino acids. V lost 0 bases, J lost 4 bases, and 10 bases lay in between. Germline CDR1 SGDLS, CDR2 YYNGEE. The CDR3 region is CASSVGVGGTEAFF. The CDR3 DNA reads as TGTGCCAGCAGCGTAGGGGTGGGAGGCACTGAAGCTTTCTTT.

V usage is TRBV5-5 and J usage is TRBJ1-1; possibly TRBD1 for D (5 bases). V lost 3 bases and J lost 4, with 19 bases in between. Germline-derived CDR1 and CDR2 are SGHKS and YYEKEE (reference sequence). The CDR3 contains 16 residues. CDR3 amino acids: CASSWARLRGGTEAFF. The CDR3 nucleotides are TGTGCCAGCAGCTGGGCAAGGTTGCGGGGCGGCACTGAAGCTTTCTTT. The whole variable domain, filled in from reference TRBV5-5 and TRBJ1-1, reads DAGVTQSPTHLIKTRGQQVTLRCSPISGHKSVSWYQQVLGQGPQFIFQYYEKEERGRGNFPDRFSARQFPNYSSELNVNALLLGDSALYLCASSWARLRGGTEAFFGQGTRLTVV.

The chain is built from TRBV7-8 and TRBJ1-1, with D possibly TRBD1 on 5 matching bases. CDR1 is SGHVS and CDR2 is FQNEAQ in the germline V gene. The CDR3 has 14 residues. V gave up 3 bases and J gave up 1 base, with 9 bases separating them. CDR3: CASSFRTWNTEAFF. The CDR3 DNA reads TGTGCCAGCAGCTTCAGGACATGGAACACTGAAGCTTTCTTT.

The J gene is TRBJ1-1, the V gene TRBV29-1, with unresolved D. The CDR3 has 11 amino acids. Trimming removed 7 bases at V and 4 bases at J, with 10 bases between. Looked up from germline, CDR1 is SQVTM and CDR2 is ANQGSEA. CDR3 bases: TGCAGCGGCGGGGAGGCCACTGAAGCTTTCTTT. This gives the protein CSGGEATEAFF.

This chain joins TRBV2 and TRBJ1-2; no clear D. Germline assignment: CDR1 SNHLY and CDR2 FYNNEI. Trimming took off 6 bases at V and 2 bases at J, with 13 bases between the two ends. This CDR3 region has 14 residues. In DNA, the CDR3 is TGTGCCAGCAGCGCCAGCAGAGACAACTATGGCTACACCTTC. Protein: CASSASRDNYGYTF.

V and J are TRBV7-2 and TRBJ1-1; D perhaps matches TRBD1 (5 bases). Germline values: CDR1 SGHTA, CDR2 FQGNSA. The CDR3 has 12 residues. Trimming left V 5 bases short and J 11 bases short, with 15 bases between. Here the CDR3 DNA reads TGTGCCAGCAGCCAATTCGGTGGGGGGGCTTTCTTT. Amino acids: CASSQFGGGAFF.

The chain couples TRBV6-4 to TRBJ2-6; D is unresolved. This CDR3 region has 14 residues. Germline CDR1 and CDR2: MRHNA and SNTAGT. V lost 4 bases to trimming and J lost 4 bases, with 8 bases between them. Here the CDR3 reads CASSASGGANVLTF. The CDR3 DNA sequence: TGTGCCAGCAGTGCCTCCGGGGGGGCCAACGTCCTGACTTTC.

This chain uses TRBV5-1 with TRBJ1-1, with D unclear. This CDR3 comprises 12 residues. The V end lost 1 base, the J end lost 7 bases, and 8 bases lay between the germline ends. Germline CDR1 and CDR2: SGHRS and YFSETQ. The CDR3 nucleotides are TGCGCCAGCAGCTTGAACCCGGGTGAAGCTTTCTTT. Translating it yields CASSLNPGEAFF.

The chain carries TRBV5-8 and TRBJ1-1; D unresolved. The CDR3 contains 13 residues. Looked up from germline, CDR1 is SGHTS and CDR2 is YDEGEE. Trimming left V 1 base short and J 1 base short, with 5 bases between. Here the CDR3 reads CASSLSKNTEAFF. The CDR3 coding sequence is TGTGCCAGCAGCTTGTCAAAGAACACTGAAGCTTTCTTT.

J is TRBJ2-1 and V is TRBV2; 9 nucleotides align to TRBD1. J lost 6 bases, V lost 3 bases, and 18 bases had no gene match. Germline V gene sequence: CDR1 SNHLY, CDR2 FYNNEI. The CDR3 is made up of 19 amino acids. The CDR3 here is CASSDRGSRGTGQGNEQFF. The CDR3 DNA reads TGTGCCAGCAGTGATAGGGGGTCGAGGGGGACAGGGCAAGGCAATGAGCAGTTCTTC.

The V gene is TRBV9, the J gene TRBJ1-2; TRBD1 is a possible D gene (5 bases). V lost 3 bases, J lost 8 bases, and 8 bases lay in between. CDR1 is SGDLS, CDR2 YYNGEE, per germline. The CDR3 sequence is 11 residues long. CDR3 loop: CASSGRVGYTF. CDR3 nucleotide sequence: TGTGCCAGCAGCGGCAGGGTGGGCTACACCTTC.

This clone was seen once. The chain has TRBV11-3 and TRBJ2-1, with TRBD2 identical over 15 bases. The CDR3 totals 17 residues. V lost 3 bases to trimming and J lost 7 bases; unmatched junction nucleotides: 7. CDR1 is SGHNT and CDR2 is YENEEA in the germline V gene. The CDR3 sequence is CASSLVVGLAGGNEQFF. The CDR3 coding sequence is TGTGCCAGCAGCTTGGTGGTGGGACTAGCGGGAGGAAATGAGCAGTTCTTC.

The rearrangement uses TRBV30 and TRBJ2-7; D ambiguous. This CDR3 contains 12 residues. The V gene lost 3 bases and the J gene lost 3 bases, with 9 bases spanning the gap. Germline V gene lookup returns CDR1 GTSNPN and CDR2 SVGIG (reference sequence). CDR3 nucleotides: TGTGCCTGGAGGACTGACAACTACGAGCAGTACTTC. Protein sequence: CAWRTDNYEQYF.

The chain combines TRBV5-4 with TRBJ2-3; D gene unclear. This CDR3 is built from 12 residues. The ends were cut back, 2 bases at V and 1 base at J, with 2 bases in the middle. The V gene's germline CDR1 is SGHNT and CDR2 YYREEE (reference sequence). The CDR3 sequence is CASSFGTDTQYF. The CDR3 DNA reads as TGTGCCAGCAGCTTCGGCACAGATACGCAGTATTTT.